This T cell receptor beta chain was obtained from a study of neurological immune-mediated disorders. This CDR3 is 17 amino acids long. In germline, CDR1 is DFQATT, CDR2 SNEGSKA (reference sequence). Trimming removed 4 bases from V and 0 bases from J, with 18 bases in between. A word on this clonotype: Its antigen is undetermined.

Time point specified: longitudinal time-point 2. It was by 5'RACE with 10-nucleotide random UMIs that the cDNA was made. Every sequencing run generated in excess of 180 million TCR-beta sequences. These sequences covered 15-18 subjects. TCRdb called the 5' RACE reads again in MiXCR, with one record for every CDR3 protein. The table records 70,000 to 95,000 distinct CDR3 sequences, approximately 13% of them present only once. Notes on the study in general: No sharing of CDR3 amino acid sequences was observed among expanded clones across subjects, suggesting private repertoires in all groups.

The sequence came from a female donor with HTLV-1-associated myelopathy (HAM/TSP). Sequencing was carried out using PBMCs. The chain combines TRBV20-1 with TRBJ2-2; D unclear. CDR3 nucleotide sequence: TGCAGTGCTATAGCTCCGGGTCGAGTCGCGAACACCGGGGAGCTGTTTTTT. Its translation: CSAIAPGRVANTGELFF.